This section outlines one T cell receptor beta chain sequence together with its context. The antigen is not known. The source of the sample is a study of T cells in Graves' hyperthyroidism and ophthalmopathy. Study results and caveats: Ophthalmopathy and stable hyperthyroidism were separated by a 13 V-J model.

From RNA transcripts, TCR beta CDR3 regions were amplified. Primed by the HTBI set, a first-round RT-PCR was run on the TCR CDR3. Via MiXCR, TCRdb re-called the multiplex PCR reads, giving one row per CDR3 protein. The data contain about half a million distinct CDR3 sequences, about 20% of them singletons. Patients were excluded because of uncontrolled infection, other autoimmune disease, pregnancy or lactation. For the diagnoses, clinical symptoms, serum thyroxine and TRAb, thyroid ultrasound and orbital computed tomography were used. Out of approximately 9.9 ml of fresh peripheral blood came the PBMCs. The receptor's source is a man in his forties with Graves' ophthalmopathy. The sequencing input was blood.

The CDR3 DNA is TGTGCCAGCAGTTCGGCCCAAACTAATGAAAAACTGTTTTTT. The encoded protein is CASSSAQTNEKLFF. The rearrangement links TRBV6-1 to TRBJ1-4, with D unclear. Germline-derived CDR1 and CDR2 are MNHNS and SASEGT. The CDR3 contains 14 residues. Trimming removed 5 bases from V and 1 base from J, with 8 bases in between.